The 3 T cell receptor beta chains presented below share a single source sample, sequenced in a study of neurological immune-mediated disorders. MiXCR was run by TCRdb on the 5' RACE reads, yielding one entry per CDR3 protein. Of about 82,000 distinct CDR3 sequences detected, about 2.5% appear once; the ten largest clones hold roughly 1.2%. The sample consisted of PBMCs. These receptors were obtained from a woman aged 25 to 45 with multiple sclerosis.

This clonotype appeared many times. The chain carries TRBV12-5 and TRBJ2-4; D gene unclear. CDR3 size: 11 residues. Per germline, CDR1 LGHNT and CDR2 FRNRAP. Between the trimmed V and J ends, which lost 5 bases and 5 bases, there was a span of 4 bases. As DNA, the CDR3 is TGTGCTAGTGGTCCCGAAAACATTCAGTACTTC. Amino acid sequence: CASGPENIQYF.

This clonotype has at least ten counts. The chain is built from TRBV9 and TRBJ2-7; no reliable D call. With 2 bases removed from V and 2 bases from J, the gap between germline ends came to 11 bases. There are 14 residues in the CDR3. Germline-derived CDR1 and CDR2 are SGDLS and YYNGEE. Here the CDR3 DNA reads TGTGCCAGCAGCGTCTTTGGCACAACCTACGAGCAGTACTTC. It is translated as CASSVFGTTYEQYF.

This clonotype was found many times. V is TRBV19 and J is TRBJ2-5; D remains unclear. V lost 3 bases and J 4 bases, leaving 9 bases between the germline ends. Germline values: CDR1 LNHDA, CDR2 SQIVND (reference sequence). This CDR3 has 13 residues. CDR3 sequence reads: CASSILEGETQYF. CDR3 coding DNA: TGTGCCAGTAGTATCTTAGAAGGAGAGACCCAGTACTTC. Full variable domain (outside the CDR3, taken from reference TRBV19 and TRBJ2-5): DGGITQSPKYLFRKEGQNVTLSCEQNLNHDAMYWYRQDPGQGLRLIYYSQIVNDFQKGDIAEGYSVSREKKESFPLTVTSAQKNPTAFYLCASSILEGETQYFGPGTRLLVL.